These 26 T cell receptor beta chains were sequenced from one sample in a study of T cell responses to AZD1222 COVID-19 vaccine (dated by TCRdb to about 2021). The time point label corresponds to: baseline before first vaccination. The library came from the immunoSEQ multiplex PCR assay. TCRdb holds this immuneACCESS table with in-frame rearrangements only. Some clones are missing; in checked studies, unresolved V genes explain under half, and the rest has no known cause. Within this sample are about 120,000 clones, with roughly 87% of them counted one time only. The ten most abundant clones make up less than 3.5% of the sample. Sequenced material: peripheral blood, taken on day 0 of AZD1222 vaccination. These TCRs come from an adult in good health.

V is TRBV10-2 and J is TRBJ2-7; 9 bases fit TRBD2. The CDR3 loop spans 16 amino acids. Per germline, CDR1 WSHSY and CDR2 SAAADI. The V and J ends lost 3 bases and 0 bases, in that order; junction bases with no gene match: 6. Here the CDR3 DNA reads TGCGCCAGCAGTGATCTAGCGGGAAGGAGCTCCTACGAGCAGTACTTC. It translates to CASSDLAGRSSYEQYF.

V gene TRBV6-5 combines with J gene TRBJ1-2; TRBD1 is a possible D gene (5 bases). The CDR3 runs to 14 residues. Germline V lookup: CDR1 MNHEY, CDR2 SVGAGI. Trimming removed 6 bases from V and 8 bases from J, with 19 bases in between. The CDR3: CASRTSGQTRGYTF. The CDR3 bases are TGTGCCAGCAGAACCTCCGGACAAACTAGAGGCTACACCTTC.

The chain is built from TRBV24-1 and TRBJ2-1, with TRBD2 matching over 9 bases. The CDR3 extends over 14 amino acids. Per the germline V gene, CDR1 is KGHDR and CDR2 is SFDVKD. V shed 8 bases and J 7 bases; nucleotides not matched to a gene: 8. The CDR3 DNA reads TGTGCCACCAAGGCGGGAGGGCCACAGAATGAGCAGTTCTTC. Translation gives CATKAGGPQNEQFF.

This sequence joins TRBV19 and TRBJ1-1; 10 bases are a match to TRBD1. J was trimmed by 4 bases and V by 2 bases; bases with no gene match: 7. Germline lookup yields CDR1 LNHDA and CDR2 SQIVND (reference sequence). This CDR3 spans 16 amino acids. The CDR3 coding sequence is TGTGCCAGTAGTATAAATTTCAGGACAGGGGGCACTGAAGCTTTCTTT. Amino acid sequence: CASSINFRTGGTEAFF.

The genes are TRBV5-1 and TRBJ1-4; D call uncertain. The germline V and J ends were trimmed by 0 bases and 3 bases, with 9 bases remaining between them. The CDR3 loop spans 15 amino acids. Germline CDR1 is SGHRS and CDR2 is YFSETQ. The CDR3 spells CASSLAAEANEKLFF. DNA of the CDR3: TGCGCCAGCAGCTTGGCGGCGGAGGCTAATGAAAAACTGTTTTTT.

This rearrangement joins TRBV7-3 to TRBJ2-1, with 8 positions matching TRBD2. The V and J ends lost 5 bases and 0 bases, in that order; junction bases with no gene match: 15. The germline CDR1 and CDR2 sequences are SGHTA and FQGTGA. The CDR3 length is 19 residues. The CDR3 DNA sequence: TGTGCCAGCAGCCTCCGTCCCGGGACTAGTGAGAGCTCCTACAATGAGCAGTTCTTC. Amino acid sequence: CASSLRPGTSESSYNEQFF.

J is TRBJ2-7 and V is TRBV4-1, with 8 bases lining up with TRBD2. With V trimmed by 4 bases and J by 1 base, 3 bases remained unmatched. Looked up from germline, CDR1 is MGHRA and CDR2 is YSYEKL. The CDR3 consists of 14 residues. The CDR3, as DNA: TGCGCCAGCAGCCCTCGGGGGGGATCCTACGAGCAGTACTTC. As protein: CASSPRGGSYEQYF.

The chain couples TRBV7-8 to TRBJ1-1; no clear D gene. V shed 7 bases and J shed 5 bases, with 20 bases lying between them. This CDR3 has 15 residues. CDR1 is SGHVS, CDR2 FQNEAQ, per germline. CDR3 in amino acids: CASIISVPAETEAFF. In DNA, the CDR3 is TGTGCCAGCATCATCTCGGTCCCAGCGGAGACTGAAGCTTTCTTT.

The V gene is TRBV15, the J gene TRBJ2-7; TRBD1 is a possible D gene (5 bases). CDR3 length: 14 residues. V lost 5 bases and J 2 bases, leaving 13 bases between the germline ends. Germline V lookup: CDR1 LNHNV, CDR2 YYDKDF (reference sequence). The CDR3 DNA sequence: TGTGCCACCAGCGGCAGACTGGGGCCCTACGAGCAGTACTTC. Translation: CATSGRLGPYEQYF.

The chain joins TRBV5-1 to TRBJ1-1; D is unclear. Germline CDR1 and CDR2: SGHRS and YFSETQ. V was shortened by 3 bases and J by 7 bases, with 7 bases between the two germline ends. The CDR3 has 11 amino acids. The CDR3 here is CASSSPGEAFF. The CDR3 DNA reads TGCGCCAGCAGCTCCCCTGGTGAAGCTTTCTTT.

The chain uses TRBV28 and TRBJ1-2; D ambiguous. V was shortened by 5 bases and J by 4 bases, with 17 bases between the two germline ends. Germline V gene sequence: CDR1 MDHEN, CDR2 SYDVKM. CDR3 length: 15 amino acids. The CDR3 loop reads CASSEVGIRIYGYTF. The CDR3 DNA follows: TGTGCCAGCAGTGAAGTAGGCATACGCATCTATGGCTACACCTTC.

The V gene is TRBV7-3, the J gene TRBJ2-7; D gene unclear. The CDR3 runs to 11 residues. Germline lookup yields CDR1 SGHTA and CDR2 FQGTGA. The V gene lost 8 bases and the J gene lost 6 bases, with 11 bases spanning the gap. CDR3 DNA: TGTGCCAGCGTTCCCATCCCCGAGCAGTACTTC. Translated, it gives CASVPIPEQYF.

This chain links TRBV6-2 or TRBV6-3 with TRBJ2-1; either TRBD1 or TRBD2 may supply D (6 bases each). V was trimmed by 7 bases and J by 4 bases, leaving 23 bases between them. Germline CDR1 reads MNHEY; CDR2 reads SVGEGT. The CDR3 is made up of 17 amino acids. The CDR3 bases are TGTGCCAGCACCCCTTACGGGGGCGGGATGACGTACAATGAGCAGTTCTTC. Protein product: CASTPYGGGMTYNEQFF.

The rearrangement uses TRBV7-2 and TRBJ2-7, with D hard to call. Germline loops: CDR1 SGHTA, CDR2 FQGNSA. This CDR3 spans 14 amino acids. With 1 base removed from V and 5 bases from J, the gap between germline ends came to 12 bases. The CDR3 spells CASSLGLSGNEQYF. The CDR3 DNA sequence: TGTGCCAGCAGCTTAGGGTTGTCGGGTAACGAGCAGTACTTC.

The chain uses TRBV2 and TRBJ1-1, with 9 bases fitting TRBD1. V shed 4 bases and J 10 bases; nucleotides not matched to a gene: 4. The CDR3 is 12 residues long. The germline gives CDR1 SNHLY, CDR2 FYNNEI. CDR3 region: CASSAPGQGAFF. Here the CDR3 DNA reads TGTGCCAGCAGTGCTCCGGGACAGGGAGCTTTCTTT.

The V gene is TRBV24-1, the J gene TRBJ1-1, with D uncertain. The CDR3 is 16 amino acids. V was pared by 7 bases and J by 1 base, with 18 bases between. The V gene's germline CDR1 is KGHDR and CDR2 SFDVKD. Here the CDR3 DNA reads TGTGCCACCAGACCTGGTACGGCAGGCGCGAACACTGAAGCTTTCTTT. This sequence encodes CATRPGTAGANTEAFF.

CDR3 DNA: TGTGCCAGCAGGCAGGGACAGGGGGCTCTCTATGGCTACACCTTC. This translates into CASRQGQGALYGYTF. The chain is built from TRBV2 and TRBJ1-2, with TRBD1 identical over 12 bases. This CDR3 has 15 residues. With 6 bases clipped from V and 4 bases from J, the junction kept 6 bases outside the gene matches. Germline V gene lookup returns CDR1 SNHLY and CDR2 FYNNEI.

This clone has more than one count but fewer than ten. This chain links TRBV6-8 with TRBJ1-5; TRBD1 aligns across 9 bases. The CDR3 sequence is 19 residues long. Germline loops: CDR1 MNHGY, CDR2 SAAAGT. Germline trimming cut 7 bases from V and 7 bases from J; bases unmatched to any gene: 23. CDR3 sequence: CASKGRQGGGLGLWQPQHF. CDR3 nucleotides: TGTGCCAGCAAGGGACGACAGGGGGGGGGCTTAGGGTTATGGCAGCCCCAGCATTTT.

The J gene is TRBJ2-5, the V gene TRBV28; D may match TRBD1 or TRBD2 (6 bases each). V was clipped by 7 bases and J by 4 bases, with 22 bases between them. CDR1 and CDR2 from the germline V gene are MDHEN and SYDVKM. The CDR3 consists of 16 residues. CDR3 protein: CASTPFSGAQGETQYF. In nucleotides, the CDR3 is TGTGCCAGCACTCCCTTCTCGGGGGCCCAGGGAGAGACCCAGTACTTC.

The chain uses TRBV10-3 and TRBJ2-7; D is undetermined. The CDR3 extends over 15 amino acids. The V and J ends lost 4 bases and 9 bases respectively, with 22 bases between them. In germline, CDR1 is ENHRY, CDR2 SYGVKD. The CDR3 loop reads CAISADFDSATGQYF. CDR3 bases: TGTGCCATCAGTGCCGACTTTGACTCCGCTACGGGGCAGTACTTC.

The rearrangement uses TRBV7-2 and TRBJ2-5, with D unresolved. Trimming took off 0 bases at V and 5 bases at J, with 10 bases between the two ends. CDR1 is SGHTA and CDR2 is FQGNSA in the germline V gene. This CDR3 contains 14 residues. The chain's CDR3 is CASSLAFVGETQYF. The CDR3 DNA reads as TGTGCCAGCAGCTTAGCGTTCGTGGGGGAGACCCAGTACTTC.

CDR3: CASSPGLKSGNTIYF. For the CDR3, the DNA is TGTGCCAGCAGCCCGGGACTTAAGTCCGGAAACACCATATATTTT. The V and J genes are TRBV14 and TRBJ1-3, with D perhaps TRBD1 (5 bases). Trimming removed 4 bases from V and 4 bases from J, with 14 bases in between. CDR3 length: 15 amino acids. The germline V gene has CDR1 SGHDN and CDR2 FVKESK.

This chain joins TRBV5-1 and TRBJ1-1, with D unresolved. The CDR3 is 16 amino acids. Trimming cost V 3 bases and J 1 base, with 16 bases left between them. Germline CDR1 and CDR2: SGHRS and YFSETQ. CDR3 protein: CASSYGVSGGNTEAFF. The CDR3 DNA reads as TGCGCCAGCAGCTATGGGGTTTCAGGAGGGAACACTGAAGCTTTCTTT.

This clone turned up a few times. V usage is TRBV10-1 and J usage is TRBJ1-1; D may be TRBD1 (5 bases). In germline, CDR1 is WNHNN, CDR2 SYGVQD (reference sequence). CDR3 length equals 13 residues. Between the trimmed V and J ends, which lost 5 bases and 7 bases, there was a span of 14 bases. The chain's CDR3 is CASSPAGGGEAFF. For the CDR3, the DNA is TGCGCCAGCAGTCCCGCCGGCGGGGGTGAAGCTTTCTTT.

This clone has more than one count but fewer than ten. This chain joins TRBV11-2 and TRBJ1-1; D remains ambiguous. Germline V gene data show CDR1 as SGHAT and CDR2 as FQNNGV. Trimming removed 2 bases from V and 1 base from J, with 11 bases in between. CDR3 length equals 15 residues. CDR3 in DNA: TGTGCCAGCAGCTTATCAACTCGGCGGAACACTGAAGCTTTCTTT. Its translation is CASSLSTRRNTEAFF. The full variable domain, completed using reference TRBV11-2 and TRBJ1-1, is EAGVAQSPRYKIIEKRQSVAFWCNPISGHATLYWYQQILGQGPKLLIQFQNNGVVDDSQLPKDRFSAERLKGVDSTLKIQPAKLEDSAVYLCASSLSTRRNTEAFFGQGTRLTVV.

This clone was detected many times. The identical CDR3 is also encoded by other nucleotide sequences in the sample. This chain links TRBV12-3 or TRBV12-4 with TRBJ1-5, with D unclear. This CDR3 has 13 amino acids. The V and J ends lost 3 bases and 4 bases respectively, with 7 bases between them. Here the CDR3 DNA reads TGTGCCAGCAGTTTTGGCAGTAATCAGCCCCAGCATTTT. Its translation is CASSFGSNQPQHF.